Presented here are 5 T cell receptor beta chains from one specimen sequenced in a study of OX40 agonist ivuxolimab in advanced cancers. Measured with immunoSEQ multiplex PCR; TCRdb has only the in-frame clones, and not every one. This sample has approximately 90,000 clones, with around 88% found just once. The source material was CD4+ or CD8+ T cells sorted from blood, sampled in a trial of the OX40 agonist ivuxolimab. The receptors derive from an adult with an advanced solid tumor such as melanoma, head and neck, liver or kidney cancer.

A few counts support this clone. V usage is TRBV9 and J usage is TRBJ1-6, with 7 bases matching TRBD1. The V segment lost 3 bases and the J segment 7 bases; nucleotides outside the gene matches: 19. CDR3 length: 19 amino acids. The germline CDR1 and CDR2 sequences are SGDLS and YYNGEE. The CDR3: CASSARGPGGILGNSPLHF. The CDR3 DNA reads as TGTGCCAGCAGCGCGCGAGGACCAGGGGGTATATTGGGCAATTCACCCCTCCACTTT.

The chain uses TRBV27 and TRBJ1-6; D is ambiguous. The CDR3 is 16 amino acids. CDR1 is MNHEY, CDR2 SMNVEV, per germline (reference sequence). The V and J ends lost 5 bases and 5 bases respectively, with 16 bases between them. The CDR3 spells CASSPNLVANNSPLHF. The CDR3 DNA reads TGTGCCAGCAGTCCTAATCTTGTTGCGAATAATTCACCCCTCCACTTT.

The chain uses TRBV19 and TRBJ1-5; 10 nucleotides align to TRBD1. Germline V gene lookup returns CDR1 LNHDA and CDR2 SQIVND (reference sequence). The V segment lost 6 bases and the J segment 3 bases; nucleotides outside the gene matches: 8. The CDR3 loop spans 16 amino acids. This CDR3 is CASRTRQGANNQPQHF. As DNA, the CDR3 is TGTGCCAGTAGGACCCGACAGGGGGCAAACAATCAGCCCCAGCATTTT.

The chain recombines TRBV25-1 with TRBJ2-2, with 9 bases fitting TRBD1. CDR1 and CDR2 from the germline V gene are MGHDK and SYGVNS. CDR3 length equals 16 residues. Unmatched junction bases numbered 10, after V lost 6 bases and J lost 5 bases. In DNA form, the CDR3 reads TGTGCCAGCAGCGGAGGGAGGACAGGGGTAACCGGGGAGCTGTTTTTT. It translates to CASSGGRTGVTGELFF. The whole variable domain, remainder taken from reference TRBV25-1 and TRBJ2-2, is EADIYQTPRYLVIGTGKKITLECSQTMGHDKMYWYQQDPGMELHLIHYSYGVNSTEKGDLSSESTVSRIRTEHFPLTLESARPSHTSQYLCASSGGRTGVTGELFFGEGSRLTVL.

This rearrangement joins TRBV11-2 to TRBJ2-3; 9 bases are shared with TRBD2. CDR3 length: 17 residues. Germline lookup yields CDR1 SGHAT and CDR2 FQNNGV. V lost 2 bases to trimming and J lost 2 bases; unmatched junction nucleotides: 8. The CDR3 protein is CASSLSRGGGATDTQYF. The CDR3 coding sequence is TGTGCCAGCAGCTTAAGTCGAGGCGGGGGGGCCACAGATACGCAGTATTTT.